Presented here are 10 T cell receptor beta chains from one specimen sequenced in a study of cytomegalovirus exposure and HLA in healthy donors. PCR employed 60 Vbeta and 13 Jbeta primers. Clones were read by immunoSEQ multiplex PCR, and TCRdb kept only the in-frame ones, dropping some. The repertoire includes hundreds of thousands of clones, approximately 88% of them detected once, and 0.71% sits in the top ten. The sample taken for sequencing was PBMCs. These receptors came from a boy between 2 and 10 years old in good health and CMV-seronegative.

CDR3: CASSLGSGRAGNEQFF. The CDR3 nucleotides are TGTGCCAGCAGCTTAGGGAGCGGGAGGGCTGGGAATGAGCAGTTCTTC. The chain couples TRBV7-2 to TRBJ2-1; 10 bases are shared with TRBD2. Germline values: CDR1 SGHTA, CDR2 FQGNSA. The CDR3 sequence is 16 residues long. V lost 1 base and J lost 7; bases outside the gene matches: 7.

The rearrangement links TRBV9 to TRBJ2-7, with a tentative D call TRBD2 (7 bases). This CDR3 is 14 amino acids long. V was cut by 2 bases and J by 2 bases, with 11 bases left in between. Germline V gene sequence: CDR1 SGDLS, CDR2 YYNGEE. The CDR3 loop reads CASSVGGGTYEQYF. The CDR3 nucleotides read TGTGCCAGCAGCGTTGGGGGGGGCACCTACGAGCAGTACTTC.

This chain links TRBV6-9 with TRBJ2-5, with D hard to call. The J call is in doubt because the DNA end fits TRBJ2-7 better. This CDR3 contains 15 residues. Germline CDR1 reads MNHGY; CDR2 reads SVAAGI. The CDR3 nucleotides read TGTGCCAGCAGCCCCTGGGCCGAACGCTCCTACGAGCAGTACTTC. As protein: CASSPWAERSYEQYF.

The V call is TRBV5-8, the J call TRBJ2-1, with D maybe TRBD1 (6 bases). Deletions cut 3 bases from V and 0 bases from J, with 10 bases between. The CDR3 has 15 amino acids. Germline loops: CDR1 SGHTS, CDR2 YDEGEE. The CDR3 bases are TGTGCCAGCAGCTCAGGGGCTAGCTCCTACAATGAGCAGTTCTTC. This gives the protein CASSSGASSYNEQFF. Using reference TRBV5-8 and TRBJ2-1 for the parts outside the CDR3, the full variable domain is EAGVTQSPTHLIKTRGQQATLRCSPISGHTSVYWYQQALGLGLQFLLWYDEGEERNRGNFPPRFSGRQFPNYSSELNVNALELEDSALYLCASSSGASSYNEQFFGPGTRLTVL.

This CDR3 is CASSSGTQETQYF. The CDR3 nucleotides are TGTGCCAGCAGCAGCGGGACTCAAGAGACCCAGTACTTC. The chain couples TRBV6-1 to TRBJ2-5, with TRBD2 matching 7 bases. Unmatched junction bases numbered 3, after V lost 6 bases and J lost 2 bases. The CDR3 has 13 residues. CDR1 and CDR2 from the germline V gene are MNHNS and SASEGT.

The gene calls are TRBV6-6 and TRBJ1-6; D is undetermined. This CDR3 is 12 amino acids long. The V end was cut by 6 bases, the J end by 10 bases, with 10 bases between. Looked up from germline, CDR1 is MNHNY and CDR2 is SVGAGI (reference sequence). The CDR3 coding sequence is TGTGCCAGCAGAGACACACCATCACCCCTCCACTTT. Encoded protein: CASRDTPSPLHF.

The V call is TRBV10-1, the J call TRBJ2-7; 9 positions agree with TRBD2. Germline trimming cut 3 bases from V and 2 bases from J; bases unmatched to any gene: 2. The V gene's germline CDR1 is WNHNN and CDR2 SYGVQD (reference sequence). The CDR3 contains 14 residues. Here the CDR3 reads CASSDGGGAYEQYF. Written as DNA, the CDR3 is TGCGCCAGCAGTGATGGCGGGGGGGCCTACGAGCAGTACTTC.

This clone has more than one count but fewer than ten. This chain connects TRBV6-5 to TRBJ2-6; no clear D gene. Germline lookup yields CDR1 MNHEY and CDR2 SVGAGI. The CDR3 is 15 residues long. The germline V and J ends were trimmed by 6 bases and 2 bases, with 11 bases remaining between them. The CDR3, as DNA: TGTGCCAGCAGCAGGTCGAGCACTGGGGCCAACGTCCTGACTTTC. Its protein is CASSRSSTGANVLTF.

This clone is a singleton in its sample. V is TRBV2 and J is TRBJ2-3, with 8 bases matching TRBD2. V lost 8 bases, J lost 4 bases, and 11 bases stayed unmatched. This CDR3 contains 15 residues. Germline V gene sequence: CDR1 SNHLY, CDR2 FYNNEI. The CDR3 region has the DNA TGTGCCAGCGGGCTAAGAAGCGGGGGCGCAGATACGCAGTATTTT. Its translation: CASGLRSGGADTQYF.

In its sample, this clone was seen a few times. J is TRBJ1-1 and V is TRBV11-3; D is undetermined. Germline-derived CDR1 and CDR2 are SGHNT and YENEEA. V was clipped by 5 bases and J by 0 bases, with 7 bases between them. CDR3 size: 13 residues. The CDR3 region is CASSLEVNTEAFF. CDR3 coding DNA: TGTGCCAGCAGCCTGGAGGTGAACACTGAAGCTTTCTTT.